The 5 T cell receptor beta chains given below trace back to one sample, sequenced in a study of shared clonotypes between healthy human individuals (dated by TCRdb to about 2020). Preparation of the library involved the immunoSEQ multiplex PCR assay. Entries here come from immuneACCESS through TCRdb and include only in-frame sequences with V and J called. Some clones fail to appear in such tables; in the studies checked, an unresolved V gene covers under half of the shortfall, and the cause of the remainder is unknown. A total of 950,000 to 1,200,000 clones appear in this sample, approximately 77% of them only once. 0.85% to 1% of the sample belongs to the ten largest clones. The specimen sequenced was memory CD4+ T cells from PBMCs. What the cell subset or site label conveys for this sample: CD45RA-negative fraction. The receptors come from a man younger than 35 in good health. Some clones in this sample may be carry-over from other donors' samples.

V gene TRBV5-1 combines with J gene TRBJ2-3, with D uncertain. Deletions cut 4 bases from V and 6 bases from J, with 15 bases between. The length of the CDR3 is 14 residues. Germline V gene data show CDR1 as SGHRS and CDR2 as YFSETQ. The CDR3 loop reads CASSQDRFPDTQYF. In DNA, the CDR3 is TGCGCCAGCAGCCAGGACCGTTTTCCTGATACGCAGTATTTT.

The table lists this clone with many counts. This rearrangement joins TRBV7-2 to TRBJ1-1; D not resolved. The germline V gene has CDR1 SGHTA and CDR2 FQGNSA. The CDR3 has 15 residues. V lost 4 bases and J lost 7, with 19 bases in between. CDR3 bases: TGTGCCAGCAGCTCGCCAAAAGGGTATCGCGGTGAAGCTTTCTTT. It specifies CASSSPKGYRGEAFF. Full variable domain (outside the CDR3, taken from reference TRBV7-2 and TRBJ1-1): GAGVSQSPSNKVTEKGKDVELRCDPISGHTALYWYRQSLGQGLEFLIYFQGNSAPDKSGLPSDRFSAERTGGSVSTLTIQRTQQEDSAVYLCASSSPKGYRGEAFFGQGTRLTVV.

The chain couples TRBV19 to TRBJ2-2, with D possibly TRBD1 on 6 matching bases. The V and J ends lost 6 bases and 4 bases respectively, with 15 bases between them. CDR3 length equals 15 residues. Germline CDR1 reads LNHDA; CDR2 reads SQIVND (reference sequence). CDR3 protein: CASRMAGESTGELFF. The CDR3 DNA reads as TGTGCCAGTAGGATGGCAGGGGAGAGCACCGGGGAGCTGTTTTTT.

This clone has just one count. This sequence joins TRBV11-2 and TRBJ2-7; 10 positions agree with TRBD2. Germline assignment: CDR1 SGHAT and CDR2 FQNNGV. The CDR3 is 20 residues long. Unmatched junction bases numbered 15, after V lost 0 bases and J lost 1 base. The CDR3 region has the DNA TGTGCCAGCAGCTTAGAGGGGCTAGCGGGAGACAGACTTTGGTCCTACGAGCAGTACTTC. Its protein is CASSLEGLAGDRLWSYEQYF.

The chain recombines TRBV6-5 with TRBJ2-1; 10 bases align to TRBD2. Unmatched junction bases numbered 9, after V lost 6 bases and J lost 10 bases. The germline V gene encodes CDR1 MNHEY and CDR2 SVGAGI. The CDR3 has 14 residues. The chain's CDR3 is CASSSSGGGDEQFF. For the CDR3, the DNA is TGTGCCAGCAGCTCTAGCGGGGGCGGGGACGAGCAGTTCTTC.